This T cell receptor (beta chain) was captured in a study of OX40 agonist ivuxolimab in advanced cancers. Study-wide points: In the 0.1-3.0 mg/kg groups, partial responders showed among the lowest expansion. Undetermined was the antigen specificity of the expanded peripheral T cells.

With regard to this clone: Its antigen is unknown.

Generated by immunoSEQ multiplex PCR, the TCRdb table keeps only in-frame clones and is missing some. The repertoire has about 88,000 clones, around 82% of them found once; the top ten carry 3.8%. The sample in question was CD4+ or CD8+ T cells sorted from blood, obtained in a trial of the OX40 agonist ivuxolimab. The receptor comes from an adult with an advanced solid tumor such as melanoma, head and neck, liver or kidney cancer.

The CDR3 nucleotides read TGTGCCAGCAGCTTAGTTGCAGGGTCGGTACCCTACGAGCAGTACTTC. As protein: CASSLVAGSVPYEQYF. The chain is built from TRBV7-2 and TRBJ2-7; possible D gene TRBD1, 5 bases. This CDR3 is built from 16 residues. Germline V gene sequence: CDR1 SGHTA, CDR2 FQGNSA. V was trimmed by 1 base and J by 2 bases, leaving 15 bases between them.